This T cell receptor beta chain emerged from a study of shared clonotypes between healthy human individuals. Study-wide background: Per-donor plates numbered three CD4 naive, three CD4 memory, two CD8 naive and one CD8 memory.

Naive CD8 cells were CD45RO-negative, positively selected for CCR7, excluding terminally differentiated effector memory CD45RA+ cells. Every contributor of samples was a Caucasian grown-up residing in Nashville, Tennessee. TCRdb's copy holds only in-frame clones and misses some; the assay was immunoSEQ multiplex PCR. The sample has about 580,000 clones; roughly 98% are singletons. Study-level findings and limits: Clonotypes shared by all four sorted-subset donors had higher generation probabilities than non-shared clonotypes. In general, naive subsets displayed greater estimated richness than memory subsets did.

The CDR3 is 16 amino acids. CDR1 and CDR2 (germline): MNHEY, SMNVEV (reference sequence). V shed 5 bases and J 5 bases; nucleotides not matched to a gene: 9. Note on this clone: Its antigen is as yet unknown.

This sequence was found in a man aged 25 to 45 in good health. The source material was naive CD8+ T cells sorted from blood. The V and J genes are TRBV27 and TRBJ2-1; the match to TRBD1 covers 10 bases. The CDR3: CASSLLGTGANNEQFF. As DNA, the CDR3 is TGTGCCAGCAGTCTCCTCGGGACAGGGGCGAACAATGAGCAGTTCTTC.